Presented here are 6 T cell receptor beta chains from one specimen sequenced in a study of T-cell memory formation after mild COVID-19. Via MiXCR, TCRdb re-called the 5' RACE reads, giving one row per CDR3 protein. This table has more than 300,000 distinct CDR3 sequences, 20% to 25% appearing once. The specimen sequenced was PBMCs or a T cell subset sorted from them (not recorded which). The source of these receptors is a man aged 18 to 30 who had mild COVID-19 (a few samples of this study predate the infection). Cell type and time point are not known.

DNA for the CDR3: TGCAGTGCTAGAGGGCCCGCGGGGCAAGAGACCCAGTACTTC. Protein: CSARGPAGQETQYF. The chain carries TRBV20-1 and TRBJ2-5; D might be TRBD2 (6 bases). The CDR3 consists of 14 residues. Germline V gene lookup returns CDR1 DFQATT and CDR2 SNEGSKA (reference sequence). Between the trimmed V and J ends, which lost 1 base and 2 bases, there was a span of 11 bases.

The chain uses TRBV12-3 or TRBV12-4 and TRBJ2-1, with 9 bases identical to TRBD2. This CDR3 region has 17 residues. J was trimmed by 4 bases and V by 6 bases; bases with no gene match: 13. CDR3 sequence reads: CASRPRGIAGAYNEQFF. The CDR3 coding sequence is TGTGCCAGCAGACCCAGGGGTATAGCGGGGGCTTACAATGAGCAGTTCTTC.

The V gene is TRBV7-2, the J gene TRBJ2-3, with D possibly matching TRBD1 (5 bases). Germline V gene lookup returns CDR1 SGHTA and CDR2 FQGNSA. The CDR3 totals 14 residues. The germline V and J ends were trimmed by 3 bases and 2 bases, with 9 bases remaining between them. The CDR3 loop reads CASSFDRDTDTQYF. CDR3 DNA sequence: TGTGCCAGCAGCTTTGACAGAGACACAGATACGCAGTATTTT.

This clonotype was counted between two and nine times. The chain is built from TRBV2 and TRBJ1-5; D perhaps matches TRBD1 (6 bases). Trimming took off 3 bases at V and 5 bases at J, with 17 bases between the two ends. The CDR3 runs to 16 residues. Germline CDR1 and CDR2: SNHLY and FYNNEI. The CDR3 DNA reads TGTGCCAGCAGTGATCCCGGACAGCGTCACCATCAGCCCCAGCATTTT. Amino acids: CASSDPGQRHHQPQHF. The full variable domain, in which reference TRBV2 and TRBJ1-5 provide the parts outside the CDR3, is EPEVTQTPSHQVTQMGQEVILRCVPISNHLYFYWYRQILGQKVEFLVSFYNNEISEKSEIFDDQFSVERPDGSNFTLKIRSTKLEDSAMYFCASSDPGQRHHQPQHFGDGTRLSIL.

The chain couples TRBV7-8 to TRBJ1-6; tentatively, D is TRBD1 (5 bases). Germline values: CDR1 SGHVS, CDR2 FQNEAQ. With 5 bases removed from V and 11 bases from J, the gap between germline ends came to 28 bases. This CDR3 is 18 amino acids long. The CDR3 sequence is CASSGGFHSHALLAPLHF. CDR3 DNA sequence: TGTGCCAGCAGCGGGGGATTTCATTCCCATGCACTCTTGGCACCCCTCCACTTT.

Details on this clonotype: The junction departs from the called germline gene at one end, perhaps through a read error. This chain links TRBV3-1 with TRBJ1-6; D is perhaps TRBD1 (5 bases). Germline CDR1 and CDR2: LGHDT and YNNKEL (reference sequence). The CDR3 spans 13 residues. Here the CDR3 reads CASSLQGGSPIHF. CDR3 sequence (DNA): TGTGCCAGCAGCCTCCAGGGAGGCTCACCCATCCACTTT.